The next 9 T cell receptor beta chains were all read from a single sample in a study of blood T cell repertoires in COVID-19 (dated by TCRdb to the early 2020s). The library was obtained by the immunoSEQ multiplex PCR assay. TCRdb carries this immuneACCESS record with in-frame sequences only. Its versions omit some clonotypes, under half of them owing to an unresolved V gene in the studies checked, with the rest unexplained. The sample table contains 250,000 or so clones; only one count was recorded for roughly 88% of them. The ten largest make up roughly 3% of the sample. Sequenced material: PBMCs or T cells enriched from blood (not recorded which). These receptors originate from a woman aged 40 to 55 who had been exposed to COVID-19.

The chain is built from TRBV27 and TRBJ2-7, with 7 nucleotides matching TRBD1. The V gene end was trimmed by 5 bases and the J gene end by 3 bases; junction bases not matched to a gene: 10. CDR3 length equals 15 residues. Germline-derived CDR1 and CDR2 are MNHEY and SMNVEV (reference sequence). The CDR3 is CASSPQSGQIYEQYF. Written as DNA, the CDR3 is TGTGCCAGCAGTCCACAATCGGGACAGATCTACGAGCAGTACTTC.

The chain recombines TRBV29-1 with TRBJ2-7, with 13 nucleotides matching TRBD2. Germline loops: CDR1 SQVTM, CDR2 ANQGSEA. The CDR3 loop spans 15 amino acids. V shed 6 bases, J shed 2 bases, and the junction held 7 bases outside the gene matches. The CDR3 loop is CSVATGLAGTYEQYV. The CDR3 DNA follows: TGCAGCGTAGCCACGGGACTAGCGGGAACCTACGAGCAGTACGTC.

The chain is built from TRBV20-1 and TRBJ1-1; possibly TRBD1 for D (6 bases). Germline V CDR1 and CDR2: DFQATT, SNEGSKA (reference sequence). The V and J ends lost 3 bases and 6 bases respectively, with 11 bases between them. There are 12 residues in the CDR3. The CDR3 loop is CSASEPGAEAFF. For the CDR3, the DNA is TGCAGTGCTAGTGAGCCAGGGGCTGAAGCTTTCTTT.

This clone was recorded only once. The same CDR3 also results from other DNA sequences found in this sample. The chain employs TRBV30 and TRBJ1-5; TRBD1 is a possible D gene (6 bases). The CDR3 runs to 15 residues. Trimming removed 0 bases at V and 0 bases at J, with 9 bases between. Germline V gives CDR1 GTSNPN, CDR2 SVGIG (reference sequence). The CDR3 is CAWSVRGASNQPQHF. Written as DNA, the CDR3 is TGTGCCTGGAGTGTACGGGGGGCTAGCAATCAGCCCCAGCATTTT.

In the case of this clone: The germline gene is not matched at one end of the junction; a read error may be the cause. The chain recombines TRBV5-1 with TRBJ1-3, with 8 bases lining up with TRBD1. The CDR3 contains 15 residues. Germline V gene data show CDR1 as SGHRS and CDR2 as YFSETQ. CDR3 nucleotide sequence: TGTGCCAGCAGCCCCCTACAGGGGGCTGGAAACACCATATATTTT. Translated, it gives CASSPLQGAGNTIYF. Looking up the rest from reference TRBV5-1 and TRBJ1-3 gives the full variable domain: KAGVTQTPRYLIKTRGQQVTLSCSPISGHRSVSWYQQTPGQGLQFLFEYFSETQRNKGNFPGRFSGRQFSNSRSEMNVSTLELGDSALYLCASSPLQGAGNTIYFGEGSWLTVV.

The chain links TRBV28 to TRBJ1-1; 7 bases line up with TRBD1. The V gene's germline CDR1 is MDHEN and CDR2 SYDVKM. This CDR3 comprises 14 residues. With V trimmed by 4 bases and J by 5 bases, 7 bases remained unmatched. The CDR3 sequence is CASSSTGERTEAFF. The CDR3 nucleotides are TGTGCCAGCAGTTCCACAGGGGAAAGGACTGAAGCTTTCTTT.

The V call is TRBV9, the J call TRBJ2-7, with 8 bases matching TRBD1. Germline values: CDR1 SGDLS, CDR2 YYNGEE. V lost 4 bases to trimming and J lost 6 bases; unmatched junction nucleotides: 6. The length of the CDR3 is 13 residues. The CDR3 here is CASSSGQGGEQYF. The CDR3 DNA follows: TGTGCCAGCAGCTCCGGACAGGGAGGCGAGCAGTACTTC.

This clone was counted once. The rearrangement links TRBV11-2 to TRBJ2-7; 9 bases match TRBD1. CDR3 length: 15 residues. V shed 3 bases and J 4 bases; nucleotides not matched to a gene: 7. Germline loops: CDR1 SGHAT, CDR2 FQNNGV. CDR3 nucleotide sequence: TGTGCCAGCAGCTTCAGAGGGACAGGGTCATACGAGCAGTACTTC. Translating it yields CASSFRGTGSYEQYF.

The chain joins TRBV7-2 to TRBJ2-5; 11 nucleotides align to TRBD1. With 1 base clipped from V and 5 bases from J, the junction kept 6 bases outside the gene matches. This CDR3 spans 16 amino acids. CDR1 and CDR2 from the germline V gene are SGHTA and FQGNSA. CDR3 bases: TGTGCCAGCAGCTTAGTAGGACAGGGGGCCAGGGAGACCCAGTACTTC. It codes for CASSLVGQGARETQYF. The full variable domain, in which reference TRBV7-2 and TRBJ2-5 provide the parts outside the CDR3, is GAGVSQSPSNKVTEKGKDVELRCDPISGHTALYWYRQSLGQGLEFLIYFQGNSAPDKSGLPSDRFSAERTGGSVSTLTIQRTQQEDSAVYLCASSLVGQGARETQYFGPGTRLLVL.